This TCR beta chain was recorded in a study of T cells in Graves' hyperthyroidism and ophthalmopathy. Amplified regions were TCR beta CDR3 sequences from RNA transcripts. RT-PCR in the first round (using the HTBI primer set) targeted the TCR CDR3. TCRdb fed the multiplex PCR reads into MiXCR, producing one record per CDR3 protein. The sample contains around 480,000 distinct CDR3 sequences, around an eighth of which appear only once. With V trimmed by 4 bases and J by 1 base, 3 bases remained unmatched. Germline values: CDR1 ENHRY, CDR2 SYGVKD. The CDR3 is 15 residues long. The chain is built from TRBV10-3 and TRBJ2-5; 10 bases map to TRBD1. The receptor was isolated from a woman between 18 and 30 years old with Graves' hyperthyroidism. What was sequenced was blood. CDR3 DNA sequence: TGTGCCATCAGTGGGGGACAGGGGACCCAAGAGACCCAGTACTTC. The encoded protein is CAISGGQGTQETQYF.